This paragraph covers one T cell receptor (beta chain) sequence. The participants were between roughly 18 and 89 years old and came from about two dozen US areas. Assay used: immunoSEQ multiplex PCR; TCRdb lists only in-frame clones, some missing. In the table there are 200,000 to 250,000 clones, 88% of which are singletons. This record belongs to a study of blood T cell repertoires in COVID-19. CDR3 size: 14 residues. From germline, CDR1 is MNHEY and CDR2 SVGAGI. Trimming cost V 10 bases and J 3 bases; bases outside gene matches: 9. This sequence originates from a woman aged 30 to 39 who had recovered from COVID-19. The sequencing input was PBMCs or T cells enriched from blood (not recorded which). V and J are TRBV6-5 and TRBJ2-4, with 7 bases lining up with TRBD2. DNA for the CDR3: TGTGCCACCCGGGACTACCTCCTCAAAAACATTCAGTACTTC. Its translation: CATRDYLLKNIQYF.